This TCR beta chain comes out of a study of control samples from healthy donors and cancer patients. Measured with immunoSEQ multiplex PCR; TCRdb has only the in-frame clones, and not every one. The table lists approximately 170,000 clones, roughly nine tenths of them singletons, with 0.68% in the top ten. Sequencing was done on a sample of blood. This TCR came from a woman under 40 in good health.

CDR3 amino acids: CSVAIFRGRTEAFF. CDR3 bases: TGCAGCGTTGCTATTTTCCGGGGTAGAACTGAAGCTTTCTTT. The V gene is TRBV29-1, the J gene TRBJ1-1, with unresolved D. The CDR3 runs 14 residues. Per the germline V gene, CDR1 is SQVTM and CDR2 is ANQGSEA. The V gene lost 4 bases and the J gene lost 5 bases, with 17 bases spanning the gap.